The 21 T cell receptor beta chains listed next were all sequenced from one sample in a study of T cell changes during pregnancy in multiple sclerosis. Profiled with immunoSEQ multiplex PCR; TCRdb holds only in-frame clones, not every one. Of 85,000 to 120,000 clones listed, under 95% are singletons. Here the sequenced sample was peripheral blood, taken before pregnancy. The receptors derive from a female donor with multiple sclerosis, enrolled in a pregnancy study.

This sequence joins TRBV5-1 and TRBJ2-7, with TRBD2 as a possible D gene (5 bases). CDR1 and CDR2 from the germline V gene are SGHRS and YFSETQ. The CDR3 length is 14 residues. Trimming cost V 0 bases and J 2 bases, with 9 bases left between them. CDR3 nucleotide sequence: TGCGCCAGCAGCTTGGGCCAGCGGACCTACGAGCAGTACTTC. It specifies CASSLGQRTYEQYF.

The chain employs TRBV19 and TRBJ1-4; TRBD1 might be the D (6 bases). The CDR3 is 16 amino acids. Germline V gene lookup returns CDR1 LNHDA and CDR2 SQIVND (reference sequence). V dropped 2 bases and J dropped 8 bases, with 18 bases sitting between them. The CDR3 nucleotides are TGTGCCAGTAGTATACCGGCAGGGGCGGACGGGGAAAAACTGTTTTTT. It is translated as CASSIPAGADGEKLFF.

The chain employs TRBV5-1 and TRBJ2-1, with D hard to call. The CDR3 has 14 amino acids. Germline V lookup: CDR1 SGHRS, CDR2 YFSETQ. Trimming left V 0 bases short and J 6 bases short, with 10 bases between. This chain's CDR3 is CASSLGATSNEQFF. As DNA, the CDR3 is TGCGCCAGCAGCTTGGGGGCGACGTCCAATGAGCAGTTCTTC.

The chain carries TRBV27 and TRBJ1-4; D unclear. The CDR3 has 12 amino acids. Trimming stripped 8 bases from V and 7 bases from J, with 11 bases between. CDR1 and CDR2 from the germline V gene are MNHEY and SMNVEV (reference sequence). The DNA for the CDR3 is TGTGCCAGCTCCCGACGGGGTGAAAAACTGTTTTTT. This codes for CASSRRGEKLFF. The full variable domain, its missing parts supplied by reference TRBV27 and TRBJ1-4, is EAQVTQNPRYLITVTGKKLTVTCSQNMNHEYMSWYRQDPGLGLRQIYYSMNVEVTDKGDVPEGYKVSRKEKRNFPLILESPSPNQTSLYFCASSRRGEKLFFGSGTQLSVL.

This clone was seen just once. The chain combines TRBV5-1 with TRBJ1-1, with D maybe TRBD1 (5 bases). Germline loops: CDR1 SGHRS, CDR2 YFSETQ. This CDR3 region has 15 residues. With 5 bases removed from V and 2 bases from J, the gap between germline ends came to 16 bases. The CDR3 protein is CASRGGDRLNTEAFF. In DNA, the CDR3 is TGCGCCAGCAGAGGAGGGGACCGACTAAACACTGAAGCTTTCTTT.

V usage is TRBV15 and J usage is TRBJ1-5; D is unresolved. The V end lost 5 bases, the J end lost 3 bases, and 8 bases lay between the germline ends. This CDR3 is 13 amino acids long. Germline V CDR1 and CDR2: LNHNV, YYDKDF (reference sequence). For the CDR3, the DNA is TGTGCCACCAGCTTAAGAGTCAATCAGCCCCAGCATTTT. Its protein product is CATSLRVNQPQHF.

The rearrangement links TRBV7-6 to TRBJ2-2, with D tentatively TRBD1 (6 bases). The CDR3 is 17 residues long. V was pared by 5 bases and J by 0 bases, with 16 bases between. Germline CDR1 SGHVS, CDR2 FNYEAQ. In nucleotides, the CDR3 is TGTGCCAGCAGCGGACAAGCAGGGGTAACGAACACCGGGGAGCTGTTTTTT. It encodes CASSGQAGVTNTGELFF.

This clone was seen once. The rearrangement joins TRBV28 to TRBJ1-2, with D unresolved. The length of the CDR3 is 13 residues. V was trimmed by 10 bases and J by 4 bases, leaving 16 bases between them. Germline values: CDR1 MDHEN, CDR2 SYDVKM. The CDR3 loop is CATQGGQPYGYTF. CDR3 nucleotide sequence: TGTGCCACCCAAGGAGGGCAGCCCTATGGCTACACCTTC.

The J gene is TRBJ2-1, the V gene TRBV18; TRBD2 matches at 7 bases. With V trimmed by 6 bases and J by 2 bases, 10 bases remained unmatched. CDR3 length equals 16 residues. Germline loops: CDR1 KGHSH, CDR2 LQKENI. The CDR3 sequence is CASSPPTSSPYNEQFF. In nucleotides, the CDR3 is TGTGCCAGCTCCCCCCCGACTAGCAGCCCCTACAATGAGCAGTTCTTC.

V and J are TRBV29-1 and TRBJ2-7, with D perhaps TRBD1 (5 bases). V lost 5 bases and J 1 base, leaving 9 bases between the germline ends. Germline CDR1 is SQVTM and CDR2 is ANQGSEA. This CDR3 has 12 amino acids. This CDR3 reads CSVSQGSYEQYF. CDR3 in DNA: TGCAGCGTTTCTCAGGGATCCTACGAGCAGTACTTC.

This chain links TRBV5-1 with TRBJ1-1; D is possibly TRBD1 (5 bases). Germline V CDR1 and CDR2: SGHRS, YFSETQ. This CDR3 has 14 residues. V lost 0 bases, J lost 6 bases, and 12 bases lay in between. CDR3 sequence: CASSLDGGEAEAFF. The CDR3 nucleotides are TGCGCCAGCAGCTTGGACGGGGGGGAAGCTGAAGCTTTCTTT. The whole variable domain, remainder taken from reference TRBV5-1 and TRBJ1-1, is KAGVTQTPRYLIKTRGQQVTLSCSPISGHRSVSWYQQTPGQGLQFLFEYFSETQRNKGNFPGRFSGRQFSNSRSEMNVSTLELGDSALYLCASSLDGGEAEAFFGQGTRLTVV.

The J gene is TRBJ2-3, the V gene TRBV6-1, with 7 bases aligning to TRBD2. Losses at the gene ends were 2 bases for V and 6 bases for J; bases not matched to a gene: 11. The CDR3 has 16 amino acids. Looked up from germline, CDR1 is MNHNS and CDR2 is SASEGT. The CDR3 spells CASSEFGGTGSDTQYF. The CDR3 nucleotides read TGTGCCAGCAGTGAATTCGGGGGGACGGGATCGGATACGCAGTATTTT.

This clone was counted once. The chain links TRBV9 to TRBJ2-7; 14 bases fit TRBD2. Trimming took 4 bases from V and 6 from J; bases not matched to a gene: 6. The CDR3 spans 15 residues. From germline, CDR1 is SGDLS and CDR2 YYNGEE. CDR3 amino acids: CASSHGLAGGAEQYF. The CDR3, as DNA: TGTGCCAGCAGCCATGGACTAGCGGGAGGTGCCGAGCAGTACTTC.

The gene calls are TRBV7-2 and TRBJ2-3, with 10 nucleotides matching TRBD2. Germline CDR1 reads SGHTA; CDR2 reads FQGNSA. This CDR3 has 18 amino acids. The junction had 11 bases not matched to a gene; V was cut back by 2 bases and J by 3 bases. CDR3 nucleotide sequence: TGTGCCAGCAGCTTAATTGAGTACGGACTAGCGGAAACAGATACGCAGTATTTT. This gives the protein CASSLIEYGLAETDTQYF.

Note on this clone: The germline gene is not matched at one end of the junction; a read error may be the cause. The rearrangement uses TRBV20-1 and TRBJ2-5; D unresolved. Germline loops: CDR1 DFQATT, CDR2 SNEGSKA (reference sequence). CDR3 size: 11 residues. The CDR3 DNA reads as TGCAGTGCTAGATTTGTGGAGATCCAGTACTTC. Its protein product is CSARFVEIQYF.

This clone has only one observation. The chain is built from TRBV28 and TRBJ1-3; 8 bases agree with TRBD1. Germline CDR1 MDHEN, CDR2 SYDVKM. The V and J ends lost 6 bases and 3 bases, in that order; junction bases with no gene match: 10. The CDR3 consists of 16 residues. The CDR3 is CASRPSQGASGNTIYF. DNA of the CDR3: TGTGCCAGCAGGCCCTCTCAGGGGGCTAGTGGAAACACCATATATTTT.

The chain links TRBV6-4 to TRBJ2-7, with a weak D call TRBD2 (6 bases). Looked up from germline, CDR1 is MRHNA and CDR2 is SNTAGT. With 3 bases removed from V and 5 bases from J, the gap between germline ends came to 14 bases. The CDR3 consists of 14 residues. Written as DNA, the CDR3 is TGTGCCAGCAGTGAGGAGCTGGCGGGGCACGAGCAGTACTTC. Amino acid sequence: CASSEELAGHEQYF.

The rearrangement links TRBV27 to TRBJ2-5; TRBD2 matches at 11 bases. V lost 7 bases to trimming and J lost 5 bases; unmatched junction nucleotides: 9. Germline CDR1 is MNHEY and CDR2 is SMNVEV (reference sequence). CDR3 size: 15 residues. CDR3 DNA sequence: TGTGCCAGCACCCCCATAGCGGGAGGGGACGAGACCCAGTACTTC. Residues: CASTPIAGGDETQYF.

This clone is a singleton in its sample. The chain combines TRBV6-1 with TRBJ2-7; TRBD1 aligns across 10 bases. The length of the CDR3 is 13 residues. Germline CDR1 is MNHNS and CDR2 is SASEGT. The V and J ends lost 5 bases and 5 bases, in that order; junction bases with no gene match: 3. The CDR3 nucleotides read TGTGCCAGCAGTCGACAGGGGGCGAACGAGCAGTACTTC. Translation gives CASSRQGANEQYF.

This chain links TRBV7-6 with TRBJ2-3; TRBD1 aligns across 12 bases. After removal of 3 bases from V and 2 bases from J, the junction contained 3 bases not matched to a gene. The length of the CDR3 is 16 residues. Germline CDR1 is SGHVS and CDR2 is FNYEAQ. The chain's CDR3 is CASSLGTGGFTDTQYF. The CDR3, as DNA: TGTGCCAGCAGCTTGGGGACAGGGGGCTTCACAGATACGCAGTATTTT.

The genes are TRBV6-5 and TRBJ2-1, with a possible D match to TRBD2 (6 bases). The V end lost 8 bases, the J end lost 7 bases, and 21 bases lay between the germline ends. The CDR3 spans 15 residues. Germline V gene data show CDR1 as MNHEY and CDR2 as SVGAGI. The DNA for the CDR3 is TGTGCCAGCGGGGGGACTTCTCTCCCCCGGAATGAGCAGTTCTTC. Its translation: CASGGTSLPRNEQFF.